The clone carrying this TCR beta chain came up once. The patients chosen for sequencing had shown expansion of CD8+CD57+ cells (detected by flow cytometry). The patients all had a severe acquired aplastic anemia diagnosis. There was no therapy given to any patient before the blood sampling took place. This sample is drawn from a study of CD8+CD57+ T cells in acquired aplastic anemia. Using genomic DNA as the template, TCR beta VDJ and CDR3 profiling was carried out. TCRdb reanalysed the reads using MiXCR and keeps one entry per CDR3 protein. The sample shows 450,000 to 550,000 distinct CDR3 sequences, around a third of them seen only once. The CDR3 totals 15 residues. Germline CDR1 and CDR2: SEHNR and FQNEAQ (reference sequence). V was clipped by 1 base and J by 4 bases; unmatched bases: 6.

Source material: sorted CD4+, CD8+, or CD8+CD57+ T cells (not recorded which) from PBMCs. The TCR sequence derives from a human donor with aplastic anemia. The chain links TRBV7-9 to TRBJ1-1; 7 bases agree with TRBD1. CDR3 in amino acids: CASSLGARGGTEAFF. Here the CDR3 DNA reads TGTGCCAGCAGCTTAGGGGCCAGGGGGGGCACTGAAGCTTTCTTT.